Sequencing of this TCR beta chain was carried out in a study of T cell responses to AZD1222 COVID-19 vaccine. General study findings and limits: Unmutated variant regions are reportedly the target of nearly half of TCRs that are spike-specific. Baseline serostatus was positive in only a handful of AZD1222 recipients.

The CDR3 is 16 amino acids. V was clipped by 6 bases and J by 2 bases; unmatched bases: 10. Germline CDR1 reads LNHDA; CDR2 reads SQIVND (reference sequence). As concerns this clone: The antigen is not known.

TCRdb's table, derived via immunoSEQ multiplex PCR, lists solely in-frame clones and lacks some. The table records around 150,000 clones, less than 95% of them present only once. The receptor comes from an adult who received the AZD1222 COVID-19 vaccine. This rearrangement joins TRBV19 to TRBJ1-3; 7 nucleotides agree with TRBD1. Sequenced here: peripheral blood, sampled 28 days after the second AZD1222 dose. The CDR3 DNA reads TGTGCCAGTAGGAAACAGGGGAGTTCAACTGGAAACACCATATATTTT. This translates into CASRKQGSSTGNTIYF.